This record looks at one TCR beta chain sequence and its context. Looked up from germline, CDR1 is SGHDT and CDR2 is YYEEEE. CDR3 length: 15 residues. V was cut by 3 bases and J by 2 bases, with 13 bases left in between. The sample originates from a study of shared clonotypes between healthy human individuals. Profiled with immunoSEQ multiplex PCR; TCRdb holds only in-frame clones, not every one. The repertoire holds some 1.5 million clones, around 98% seen once, with around 0.45% in the top ten. Donors comprised healthy HIV-negative adults lacking recent acute infections or vaccinations. This rearrangement joins TRBV5-6 to TRBJ2-3; tentative D call: TRBD2 (6 bases). The sample consisted of naive CD4+ T cells sorted from blood. Subset defined: CD45RA+ positively selected. This clonotype was sampled from a man under 40 in good health. The chain's CDR3 is CASSSTGLDTDTQYF. The CDR3 bases are TGTGCCAGCAGCTCCACGGGACTTGACACAGATACGCAGTATTTT.